The rows below give T cell receptor beta chains drawn from one sample of a study of T cell responses to AZD1222 COVID-19 vaccine. Here immunoSEQ multiplex PCR was the method, and the copy in TCRdb shows in-frame clones only, minus some. The repertoire holds 84,000 or so clones, with about 85% as singletons. The sample consisted of peripheral blood, taken on day 0 of AZD1222 vaccination. The receptors shown here come from an adult in good health. Each CDR3 is given with its conserved first and last residue. D genes are given only for firm matches. Clone size is stated in some rows and not others, as once, few, many or a class when expanded.

d_call: .; j_call: TRBJ2-7; v_call: TRBV6-2/TRBV6-3; clone_size: medium-sized; cdr3_aa: CASSYSRGQYF; cdr3_nt: TGTGCCAGCAGTTACTCGCGTGGGCAGTACTTC
d_call: TRBD2; j_call: TRBJ2-7; v_call: TRBV19; clone_size: few; cdr3_aa: CASSTSLGRGSGYEQYF; cdr3_nt: TGTGCCAGTAGCACTTCCCTGGGGCGCGGGAGCGGGTACGAGCAGTACTTC
d_call: TRBD2; j_call: TRBJ2-1; v_call: TRBV7-3; clone_size: .; cdr3_aa: CASSRTSSNNEQFF; cdr3_nt: TGTGCCAGCAGTAGGACTAGCAGCAACAATGAGCAGTTCTTC
d_call: .; j_call: TRBJ2-4; v_call: TRBV6-5; clone_size: .; cdr3_aa: CASSYRAGFKNIQYF; cdr3_nt: TGTGCCAGCAGTTACCGGGCAGGGTTCAAAAACATTCAGTACTTC
d_call: .; j_call: TRBJ2-2; v_call: TRBV9; clone_size: .; cdr3_aa: CASSVVGGASGELFF; cdr3_nt: TGTGCCAGCAGCGTAGTGGGTGGGGCCTCCGGGGAGCTGTTTTTT
d_call: TRBD1; j_call: TRBJ1-1; v_call: TRBV5-4; clone_size: once; cdr3_aa: CASSEPGGPKAFF; cdr3_nt: TGTGCCAGCAGCGAGCCAGGGGGGCCGAAAGCTTTCTTT
d_call: TRBD2; j_call: TRBJ2-5; v_call: TRBV7-2; clone_size: .; cdr3_aa: CASGLAGVSQGTQYF; cdr3_nt: TGTGCCAGCGGACTAGCGGGAGTGAGCCAAGGGACCCAGTACTTC
d_call: .; j_call: TRBJ1-2; v_call: TRBV6-1; clone_size: .; cdr3_aa: CASSESVGLGYTF; cdr3_nt: TGTGCCAGCAGTGAAAGTGTAGGGTTGGGCTACACCTTC
d_call: TRBD2; j_call: TRBJ2-5; v_call: TRBV7-2; clone_size: .; cdr3_aa: CASSTKPLLAPRGETQYF; cdr3_nt: TGTGCCAGCAGCACTAAACCCCTACTAGCGCCCCGCGGAGAGACCCAGTACTTC
d_call: TRBD1; j_call: TRBJ1-5; v_call: TRBV18; clone_size: few; cdr3_aa: CASSPGQGRGQPQHF; cdr3_nt: TGTGCCAGCTCCCCGGGACAGGGAAGAGGGCAGCCCCAGCATTTT
d_call: .; j_call: TRBJ1-1; v_call: TRBV5-6; clone_size: .; cdr3_aa: CASSLRVEAFF; cdr3_nt: TGTGCCAGCAGCTTAAGGGTTGAAGCTTTCTTT
d_call: .; j_call: TRBJ1-5; v_call: TRBV23-1; clone_size: .; cdr3_aa: CASSQSDQPQHF; cdr3_nt: TGCGCCAGCAGTCAATCAGACCAGCCCCAGCATTTT
d_call: .; j_call: TRBJ1-6; v_call: TRBV16; clone_size: .; cdr3_aa: CASSQSSGELGSPLHF; cdr3_nt: TGTGCCAGCAGCCAATCGTCAGGGGAGCTAGGCTCACCCCTCCACTTT
d_call: .; j_call: TRBJ1-3; v_call: TRBV5-5; clone_size: once; cdr3_aa: CASSRRGLQRNTIYF; cdr3_nt: TGTGCCAGCAGCCGCCGGGGGCTTCAACGAAACACCATATATTTT
d_call: .; j_call: TRBJ1-4; v_call: TRBV5-5; clone_size: .; cdr3_aa: CASSLGRDEKLFF; cdr3_nt: TGTGCCAGCAGCTTGGGCCGTGATGAAAAACTGTTTTTT
d_call: TRBD1; j_call: TRBJ2-5; v_call: TRBV7-6; clone_size: .; cdr3_aa: CASSLGPGQREETQYF; cdr3_nt: TGTGCCAGCAGCTTGGGACCGGGACAGCGAGAAGAGACCCAGTACTTC
d_call: TRBD1; j_call: TRBJ2-7; v_call: TRBV28; clone_size: .; cdr3_aa: CASSLPGQGVYEQYF; cdr3_nt: TGTGCCAGCAGTCTACCAGGACAGGGGGTCTACGAGCAGTACTTC
d_call: TRBD2; j_call: TRBJ2-1; v_call: TRBV3-1/TRBV3-2; clone_size: few; cdr3_aa: CASSQDPPGAGGPHNEQFF; cdr3_nt: TGTGCCAGCAGCCAAGATCCGCCCGGTGCGGGAGGGCCGCACAATGAGCAGTTCTTC
d_call: TRBD1; j_call: TRBJ2-7; v_call: TRBV7-2; clone_size: .; cdr3_aa: CASSIDRVEQYF; cdr3_nt: TGTGCCAGCAGCATCGACAGGGTTGAGCAGTACTTC
d_call: TRBD2; j_call: TRBJ2-7; v_call: TRBV4-3; clone_size: .; cdr3_aa: CASSPDLAGGPYEQYF; cdr3_nt: TGCGCCAGCAGCCCAGACTTAGCGGGGGGGCCCTACGAGCAGTACTTC
d_call: .; j_call: TRBJ1-5; v_call: TRBV19; clone_size: .; cdr3_aa: CASSMSSLGNQPQHF; cdr3_nt: TGTGCCAGTAGTATGTCTAGTTTGGGCAATCAGCCCCAGCATTTT
d_call: TRBD2; j_call: TRBJ2-1; v_call: TRBV13; clone_size: .; cdr3_aa: CASSLSSGRVNEQFF; cdr3_nt: TGTGCCAGCAGCTTATCTAGCGGGAGGGTGAATGAGCAGTTCTTC
d_call: .; j_call: TRBJ1-1; v_call: TRBV3-1/TRBV3-2; clone_size: .; cdr3_aa: CASSHLLANTEAFF; cdr3_nt: TGTGCCAGCAGCCACCTATTGGCGAACACTGAAGCTTTCTTT
d_call: TRBD1; j_call: TRBJ2-7; v_call: TRBV6-2/TRBV6-3; clone_size: once; cdr3_aa: CASSWTGTYEQYF; cdr3_nt: TGTGCCAGCAGTTGGACAGGTACCTACGAGCAGTACTTC
d_call: TRBD1; j_call: TRBJ2-7; v_call: TRBV5-1; clone_size: .; cdr3_aa: CASSKKGASAYEQYF; cdr3_nt: TGCGCCAGCAGCAAAAAGGGGGCGAGCGCCTACGAGCAGTACTTC
d_call: .; j_call: TRBJ1-6; v_call: TRBV28; clone_size: .; cdr3_aa: CASSLMRSPLHF; cdr3_nt: TGTGCCAGCAGTTTAATGAGATCACCCCTCCACTTT
d_call: TRBD2; j_call: TRBJ2-1; v_call: TRBV30; clone_size: .; cdr3_aa: CAWRTGGSPLF; cdr3_nt: TGTGCCTGGAGAACGGGAGGGTCCCCTCTCTTC
d_call: TRBD1; j_call: TRBJ1-1; v_call: TRBV6-1; clone_size: .; cdr3_aa: CASSEGRGPGYTEAFF; cdr3_nt: TGTGCCAGCAGTGAGGGCAGGGGGCCGGGATACACTGAAGCTTTCTTT
d_call: .; j_call: TRBJ1-1; v_call: TRBV7-8; clone_size: once; cdr3_aa: CASSLKAWGLNTEAFF; cdr3_nt: TGTGCCAGCAGCCTAAAAGCTTGGGGGTTGAACACTGAAGCTTTCTTT
d_call: .; j_call: TRBJ1-2; v_call: TRBV18; clone_size: .; cdr3_aa: CASSPGLQTHGYTF; cdr3_nt: TGTGCCAGCTCGCCGGGACTCCAAACGCATGGCTACACCTTC
d_call: .; j_call: TRBJ2-5; v_call: TRBV3-1/TRBV3-2; clone_size: .; cdr3_aa: CASSLSGHQETQYF; cdr3_nt: TGTGCCAGCAGCCTTTCGGGGCACCAAGAGACCCAGTACTTC
d_call: .; j_call: TRBJ2-3; v_call: TRBV6-5; clone_size: once; cdr3_aa: CASSYSHFTDTQYF; cdr3_nt: TGTGCCAGCAGTTACTCGCATTTCACAGATACGCAGTATTTT
d_call: TRBD2; j_call: TRBJ2-7; v_call: TRBV2; clone_size: .; cdr3_aa: CASSRLAGISYEQYF; cdr3_nt: TGTGCCAGCAGTAGACTAGCGGGGATTTCCTACGAGCAGTACTTC
d_call: .; j_call: TRBJ2-2; v_call: TRBV14; clone_size: .; cdr3_aa: CASSLSPGELFF; cdr3_nt: TGTGCCAGCAGCCTCAGTCCCGGGGAGCTGTTTTTT
d_call: .; j_call: TRBJ2-1; v_call: TRBV12-3/TRBV12-4; clone_size: .; cdr3_aa: CASSLSSDTEQFF; cdr3_nt: TGTGCCAGCAGTTTATCATCGGACACCGAGCAGTTCTTC
d_call: .; j_call: TRBJ2-7; v_call: TRBV12-3/TRBV12-4; clone_size: .; cdr3_aa: CASSRRFYEQYF; cdr3_nt: TGTGCCAGCAGCCGCCGCTTCTACGAGCAGTACTTC
d_call: .; j_call: TRBJ1-4; v_call: TRBV4-3; clone_size: .; cdr3_aa: CASSQVGQPNEKLFF; cdr3_nt: TGCGCCAGCAGCCAAGTTGGACAGCCTAATGAAAAACTGTTTTTT
d_call: TRBD2; j_call: TRBJ2-7; v_call: TRBV6-5; clone_size: .; cdr3_aa: CASSYSGRGSYEQYF; cdr3_nt: TGTGCCAGCAGTTACAGCGGGAGGGGCTCCTACGAGCAGTACTTC
d_call: .; j_call: TRBJ1-2; v_call: TRBV6-4; clone_size: once; cdr3_aa: CASSYQAGSYGYTF; cdr3_nt: TGTGCCAGCAGTTATCAGGCGGGCTCCTATGGCTACACCTTC
d_call: TRBD1; j_call: TRBJ2-7; v_call: TRBV6-2/TRBV6-3; clone_size: .; cdr3_aa: CASSTSFGQGADEQYF; cdr3_nt: TGTGCCAGCAGTACGTCTTTTGGACAGGGGGCAGACGAGCAGTACTTC
d_call: .; j_call: TRBJ2-3; v_call: TRBV7-2; clone_size: .; cdr3_aa: CASSLSGSDTQYF; cdr3_nt: TGTGCCAGCAGCTTATCGGGGTCGGATACGCAGTATTTT
d_call: TRBD2; j_call: TRBJ2-4; v_call: TRBV30; clone_size: .; cdr3_aa: CAWKSLAGGKNIQYF; cdr3_nt: TGTGCCTGGAAATCCCTAGCGGGAGGCAAAAACATTCAGTACTTC
d_call: .; j_call: TRBJ1-6; v_call: TRBV19; clone_size: .; cdr3_aa: CASRYSPLHF; cdr3_nt: TGTGCCAGTAGATATTCACCCCTCCACTTT
d_call: TRBD2; j_call: TRBJ2-3; v_call: TRBV3-1/TRBV3-2; clone_size: once; cdr3_aa: CASSSRGGLRTDTQYF; cdr3_nt: TGTGCCAGCAGCTCCCGGGGAGGGCTTCGCACAGATACGCAGTATTTT
d_call: .; j_call: TRBJ1-1; v_call: TRBV27; clone_size: .; cdr3_aa: CASSLARDTSDTEAFF; cdr3_nt: TGTGCCAGCAGTTTAGCTCGGGATACTAGCGACACTGAAGCTTTCTTT